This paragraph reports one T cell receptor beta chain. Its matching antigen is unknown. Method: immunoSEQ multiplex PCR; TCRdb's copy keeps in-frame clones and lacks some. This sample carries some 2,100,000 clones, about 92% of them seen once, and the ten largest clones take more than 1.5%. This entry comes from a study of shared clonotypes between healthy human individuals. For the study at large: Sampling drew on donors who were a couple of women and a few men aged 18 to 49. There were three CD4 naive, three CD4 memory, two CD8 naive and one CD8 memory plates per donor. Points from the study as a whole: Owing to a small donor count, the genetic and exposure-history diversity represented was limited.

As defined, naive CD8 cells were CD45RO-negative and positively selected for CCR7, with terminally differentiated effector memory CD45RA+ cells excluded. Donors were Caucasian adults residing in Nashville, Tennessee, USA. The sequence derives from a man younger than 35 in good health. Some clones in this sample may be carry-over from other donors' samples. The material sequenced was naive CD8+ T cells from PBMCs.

The CDR3 DNA reads TGTGCCAGCAGTTTACCGCCCGGGGGGAACTCATACGAGCAGTACTTC. Translation gives CASSLPPGGNSYEQYF. The rearrangement joins TRBV28 to TRBJ2-7; 7 positions match TRBD2. V lost 2 bases, J lost 4 bases, and 11 bases stayed unmatched. The CDR3 extends over 16 amino acids. Germline-derived CDR1 and CDR2 are MDHEN and SYDVKM.